The 2 T cell receptor beta chains listed next were all sequenced from one sample in a study of long-term antiretroviral therapy in people with HIV. Researchers ran immunoSEQ v3.0 at survey level. Measured with immunoSEQ multiplex PCR; TCRdb has only the in-frame clones, and not every one. Of roughly 25,000 clones listed, 85% to 95% were seen once; the top ten hold about 10%. This specimen consisted of unsorted PBMCs, obtained 7.6 years after starting antiretroviral therapy. Receptors originate from a woman aged 40 to 55 with HIV.

The chain uses TRBV5-4 and TRBJ1-2; 7 bases agree with TRBD1. CDR1 SGHNT and CDR2 YYREEE come from the germline V gene (reference sequence). After removal of 7 bases from V and 8 bases from J, the junction contained 14 bases not matched to a gene. The CDR3 runs to 14 residues. The CDR3 DNA reads as TGTGCCAGCCGAAAATTGAGGGAGGGGGCGGGCTACACCTTC. The encoded protein is CASRKLREGAGYTF.

The rearrangement joins TRBV6-5 to TRBJ2-7, with D possibly matching TRBD2 (5 bases). The CDR3 runs 14 residues. V lost 6 bases and J 4 bases, leaving 16 bases between the germline ends. In germline, CDR1 is MNHEY, CDR2 SVGAGI. The CDR3 region has the DNA TGTGCCAGCAGAGACTCGTTAACGGGGTACGAGCAGTACTTC. This encodes CASRDSLTGYEQYF.